Sequencing of this TCR beta chain was carried out in a study of T-cell reconstitution after alpha-beta-depleted transplantation in children. The V and J ends lost 4 bases and 0 bases, in that order; junction bases with no gene match: 15. The CDR3 contains 19 residues. This clonotype has more than one count but fewer than ten. TCRbeta library preparation incorporated unique molecular identifiers. TCRdb re-derived calls from the PCR reads in MiXCR, one entry per CDR3 protein. The sample lists some 200,000 distinct CDR3 sequences, about 15% seen once, with under 15% in the top ten. The material was PBMCs from the stem cell graft donor, obtained from the stem cell graft. J is TRBJ2-1 and V is TRBV12-3 or TRBV12-4; 7 nucleotides match TRBD2. The TCR sequence derives from a human donor who donated a stem cell graft to a child with acute lymphoblastic leukemia. The DNA for the CDR3 is TGTGCCAGCAGTTCGGGTGGAGGGAGGGGACCATACTCCTACAATGAGCAGTTCTTC. It yields the protein CASSSGGGRGPYSYNEQFF.